These 8 T cell receptor beta chains originate from one sample sequenced in a study of T cells in Graves' hyperthyroidism and ophthalmopathy. From RNA transcripts, TCR beta CDR3 regions were amplified. First-round RT-PCR with HTBI primers amplified the TCR CDR3 region. TCRdb re-analysed the multiplex PCR reads in MiXCR, keeping a single row per CDR3 protein. The sample consists of hundreds of thousands of distinct CDR3 sequences, roughly 40% of them appearing once. Sequenced material: blood. The receptors were gathered from a man aged 18 to 30 with Graves' hyperthyroidism.

This clonotype was seen repeatedly, ten times or more. J is TRBJ2-7 and V is TRBV9; D is uncertain. Germline V gene data show CDR1 as SGDLS and CDR2 as YYNGEE. V was trimmed by 8 bases and J by 3 bases, leaving 15 bases between them. CDR3 length equals 13 residues. CDR3 DNA: TGTGCCAGTTCGACGGCACCCCGCTACGAGCAGTACTTC. Protein sequence: CASSTAPRYEQYF.

The genes are TRBV9 and TRBJ1-3, with 8 bases identical to TRBD1. The CDR3 has 13 amino acids. The ends lost 2 bases at V and 7 bases at J; junction bases unmatched: 2. Per germline, CDR1 SGDLS and CDR2 YYNGEE. CDR3 protein: CASSVTGVNTIYF. The DNA of the CDR3 is TGTGCCAGCAGCGTGACAGGGGTCAACACCATATATTTT.

This clonotype was observed at least ten times. The rearrangement joins TRBV7-8 to TRBJ1-5, with D unclear. CDR1 is SGHVS and CDR2 is FQNEAQ in the germline V gene. The CDR3 has 15 amino acids. Trimming took off 5 bases at V and 2 bases at J, with 13 bases between the two ends. The chain's CDR3 is CASSAETFRNQPQHF. DNA for the CDR3: TGTGCCAGCAGCGCAGAGACTTTTCGCAATCAGCCCCAGCATTTT.

The chain couples TRBV12-3 or TRBV12-4 to TRBJ2-7, with D possibly matching TRBD1 (6 bases). With 6 bases removed from V and 3 bases from J, the gap between germline ends came to 15 bases. CDR3 length: 14 amino acids. CDR3 residues: CASSPGARNYEQYF. CDR3 nucleotides: TGTGCCAGCAGCCCAGGGGCACGGAACTACGAGCAGTACTTC.

The chain is built from TRBV19 and TRBJ1-1; D ambiguous. The CDR3 extends over 13 amino acids. The V and J ends lost 4 bases and 7 bases respectively, with 13 bases between them. CDR1 is LNHDA, CDR2 SQIVND, per germline (reference sequence). CDR3 DNA sequence: TGTGCCAGTAGTACAGCCTCACACCGTGAAGCTTTCTTT. This codes for CASSTASHREAFF.

In this sample, this clonotype turned up a few times. The chain is built from TRBV5-1 and TRBJ2-7, with D possibly TRBD1 on 5 matching bases. Germline assignment: CDR1 SGHRS and CDR2 YFSETQ. The CDR3 consists of 15 residues. Deletions cut 0 bases from V and 3 bases from J, with 13 bases between. The CDR3 is CASSLDGQSFYEQYF. The CDR3 DNA reads as TGCGCCAGCAGCTTGGATGGACAATCCTTCTACGAGCAGTACTTC.

J is TRBJ1-4 and V is TRBV28; 7 nucleotides agree with TRBD1. The CDR3 consists of 14 residues. V lost 5 bases, J lost 10 bases, and 10 bases stayed unmatched. Germline loops: CDR1 MDHEN, CDR2 SYDVKM. The CDR3 nucleotides are TGTGCCAGCAGTCGATTTGACAGGGCTCGAAAACTGTTTTTT. Protein product: CASSRFDRARKLFF.

The V and J genes are TRBV10-3 and TRBJ2-5; the D gene could be TRBD1 or TRBD2 (7 bases each). The CDR3 covers 15 residues. The V and J ends lost 5 bases and 1 base respectively, with 14 bases between them. Germline CDR1 ENHRY, CDR2 SYGVKD. CDR3 DNA: TGTGCCATCAGTTCCTCAGGGGGGGCCCAAGAGACCCAGTACTTC. This sequence encodes CAISSSGGAQETQYF.